The 6 T cell receptor beta chains given below trace back to one sample, sequenced in a study of regulatory T cells in long-lasting Graves disease. With iRepertoire HTBI primers and Arm-PCR of CDR3 regions, TCR beta libraries were built. TCRdb ran MiXCR on the multiplex PCR reads and lists one entry per CDR3 protein. The data hold around 460,000 distinct CDR3 sequences, with 20% to 25% observed a single time. Time point described: persistent/refractory GD, antithyroid drugs over 5 years with positive TRAb. The TCR library used RNA extracted from PBMCs. Sample: peripheral blood mononuclear cells (PBMCs), taken when the disease was refractory, from a patient treated with antithyroid drugs. The receptor source for this set is a female donor with Graves disease.

The CDR3: CASSYLTSGGHGDTQYF. The CDR3, as DNA: TGCGCCAGCAGCTACCTGACTAGCGGGGGACATGGAGATACGCAGTATTTT. The gene calls are TRBV5-1 and TRBJ2-3; 12 bases match TRBD2. J gave up 5 bases and V 3 bases, and 10 bases lay outside the gene matches. From germline, CDR1 is SGHRS and CDR2 YFSETQ. CDR3 length equals 17 residues. Together with reference TRBV5-1 and TRBJ2-3, the CDR3 gives the full variable domain: KAGVTQTPRYLIKTRGQQVTLSCSPISGHRSVSWYQQTPGQGLQFLFEYFSETQRNKGNFPGRFSGRQFSNSRSEMNVSTLELGDSALYLCASSYLTSGGHGDTQYFGPGTRLTVL.

There are a few counts of this clonotype. A far more abundant clone sits one base away, making this likely a read error. The chain combines TRBV10-3 with TRBJ1-6; 7 bases fit TRBD1. V lost 6 bases, J lost 16 bases, and 9 bases stayed unmatched. CDR3 length: 12 residues. Germline-derived CDR1 and CDR2 are ENHRY and SYGVKD. The CDR3 protein is CAISDDRVSLHF. The CDR3 DNA is TGTGCCATCAGCGATGACAGGGTATCACTCCACTTT.

This clonotype was observed at least ten times. This rearrangement joins TRBV7-2 to TRBJ2-7; possible D gene TRBD1, 7 bases. CDR1 is SGHTA and CDR2 is FQGNSA in the germline V gene. The CDR3 spans 14 residues. Trimming left V 2 bases short and J 4 bases short, with 12 bases between. In DNA form, the CDR3 reads TGTGCCAGCAGCTTATTTGCAGGGGGGTACGAGCAGTACTTC. Its protein is CASSLFAGGYEQYF.

This clonotype was seen a handful of times. The CDR3 protein is CASSPDRVPQPQHF. The CDR3 coding sequence is TGTGCCAGCAGCCCGGACAGGGTTCCTCAGCCCCAGCATTTT. The chain uses TRBV5-5 and TRBJ1-5; 8 nucleotides line up with TRBD1. The germline V gene has CDR1 SGHKS and CDR2 YYEKEE (reference sequence). V trimming: 4 bases; J trimming: 6 bases; junction bases outside the gene matches: 6. This CDR3 is built from 14 residues.

This chain connects TRBV18 to TRBJ1-1; D gene ambiguous. Germline values: CDR1 KGHSH, CDR2 LQKENI. The CDR3 has 17 amino acids. The V end lost 3 bases, the J end lost 1 base, and 18 bases lay between the germline ends. The CDR3 here is CASSPTLGGGRNTEAFF. The CDR3 bases are TGTGCCAGCTCACCGACCCTTGGTGGAGGCCGGAACACTGAAGCTTTCTTT.

As DNA, the CDR3 is TGCGCCAGCAGCTTGGCCGGGGGAGCTTACAATGAGCAGTTCTTC. Protein product: CASSLAGGAYNEQFF. The chain joins TRBV5-1 to TRBJ2-1, with D perhaps TRBD2 (6 bases). Trimming shortened V by 0 bases and J by 4 bases, and 11 bases separated the two germline ends. CDR1 is SGHRS and CDR2 is YFSETQ in the germline V gene. The CDR3 is 15 amino acids. The entire variable domain, with the rest obtained from reference TRBV5-1 and TRBJ2-1, is as follows: KAGVTQTPRYLIKTRGQQVTLSCSPISGHRSVSWYQQTPGQGLQFLFEYFSETQRNKGNFPGRFSGRQFSNSRSEMNVSTLELGDSALYLCASSLAGGAYNEQFFGPGTRLTVL.